This is a list of T cell receptor beta chains from one sample in a study of T cells in pancreatic ductal adenocarcinoma. TCRdb's table, derived via immunoSEQ multiplex PCR, lists solely in-frame clones and lacks some. This table holds about 29,000 clones, around 94% found once. The material sequenced was PBMCs. The source of these receptors is a human donor with pancreatic ductal adenocarcinoma. Both conserved end residues are part of each CDR3. The D gene is left open where the match is weak. Rows give clone size only sometimes, using once, few, many, or a class for an expanded clone.

-,TRBJ2-7,-,TRBV4-3,TGCGCCAGCAGCCAGTATTTACTCTCAGCGGGCGACTCCTACGAGCAGTACTTC,CASSQYLLSAGDSYEQYF
-,TRBJ1-1,-,TRBV28,TGTGCCAGCAGTTCACTTCTTGGCCGCGGGACGAACACTGAAGCTTTCTTT,CASSSLLGRGTNTEAFF
-,TRBJ2-1,-,TRBV2,TGTGCCAGCAGTGATAACGCAGGAAATGAGCAGTTCTTC,CASSDNAGNEQFF
-,TRBJ2-2,-,TRBV11-2,TGTGCCAGCAGCCACAGTGGAACCCACTCTGGGGAGCTGTTTTTT,CASSHSGTHSGELFF
-,TRBJ2-1,-,TRBV21-1,TGTGCCAGCAGCGAAACTCGTCTAGCGCACAATGAGCAGTTCTTC,CASSETRLAHNEQFF
few,TRBJ2-1,TRBD2,TRBV27,TGTGCCAGCAGTTTATACTTTAGCGGGAGGGCCTACAATGAGCAGTTCTTC,CASSLYFSGRAYNEQFF
once,TRBJ1-5,-,TRBV27,TGTGCCAGCAGTTTGACCTCAGGACTGCCCCAGCATTTT,CASSLTSGLPQHF
-,TRBJ2-2,-,TRBV19,TGTGCCAGTAGTATTCGAGGCCTAGCTTCGAACACCGGGGAGCTGTTTTTT,CASSIRGLASNTGELFF
-,TRBJ2-1,-,TRBV19,TGTGCCAGTAGTCACCGAGAAAATGAGCAGTTCTTC,CASSHRENEQFF
-,TRBJ2-7,TRBD2,TRBV6-5,TGTGCCAGCAGTTACTCAAGGACTAGCGGGAGTCAAGAGCAGTACTTC,CASSYSRTSGSQEQYF
-,TRBJ2-1,-,TRBV13,TGTGCCAGCAGCCTCCATGGGGACTTCGACTCCTACAATGAGCAGTTCTTC,CASSLHGDFDSYNEQFF
once,TRBJ2-1,-,TRBV19,TGTGCCGTGGGGCAGGGCCTAGAGCAGTTCTTC,CAVGQGLEQFF
-,TRBJ2-1,TRBD2,TRBV12-5,TGTGCTAGTTCACCCAGCAGCGGGACCGCAGCTGAGCAGTTCTTC,CASSPSSGTAAEQFF
-,TRBJ2-7,-,TRBV2,TGTGCAACCCTGCGGTCTAGCGCGAGCTCCTACGAGCAGTACTTC,CATLRSSASSYEQYF
-,TRBJ1-2,-,TRBV4-1,TGCGCCAGCAGCCAAGATGTTGCCCGGGACTATGGCTACACCTTC,CASSQDVARDYGYTF
-,TRBJ2-3,TRBD1,TRBV5-4,TGTGCCAGCAGCCGATCTTCGCCGGGACAGGGGGATACGCAGTATTTT,CASSRSSPGQGDTQYF
-,TRBJ2-1,TRBD2,TRBV18,TGTGCCAGCTCAAAACGGACTAGCACCTACAATGAGCAGTTCTTC,CASSKRTSTYNEQFF
-,TRBJ2-2,-,TRBV11-3,TGTGCCAGCAGCCGCAGGGACTTTCTAGGTCCCGGGGAGCTGTTTTTT,CASSRRDFLGPGELFF
-,TRBJ1-5,-,TRBV7-3,TGTGCCAGCAGCCTGCAGGGCAATCAGCCCCAGCATTTT,CASSLQGNQPQHF
-,TRBJ2-7,-,TRBV21-1,TGTGCCAGCAGCAAACAGGGGGGTCACGAGCAGTACTTC,CASSKQGGHEQYF
-,TRBJ2-1,TRBD2,TRBV18,TGTGCCAGCTCACCTGGACTAGCCGACAATGAGCAGTTCTTC,CASSPGLADNEQFF
-,TRBJ1-4,-,TRBV11-3,TGTGCCAGCAGCGGGACCAGAGGGGCTAATGAAAAACTGTTTTTT,CASSGTRGANEKLFF
-,TRBJ2-1,TRBD2,TRBV27,TGTGCCAGCAGTCCTCTAGCGGTTGCGAATGAGCAGTTCTTC,CASSPLAVANEQFF
-,TRBJ1-5,-,TRBV19,TGTGCCAGTAGTATAGCAGCCGGGACGAGCAATCAGCCCCAGCATTTT,CASSIAAGTSNQPQHF
-,TRBJ2-3,-,TRBV19,TGTGCCAGTAGGAGGGACTCCCCCGGGGCAGATACGCAGTATTTT,CASRRDSPGADTQYF
-,TRBJ1-5,TRBD1,TRBV9,TGTGCCAGCAGCGCCGACAGGGGCGATCAGCCCCAGCATTTT,CASSADRGDQPQHF
-,TRBJ2-7,-,TRBV15,TGTGCCACCAGCAGCGCTCAGGGTCCGTTCCCCTACGAGCAGTACTTC,CATSSAQGPFPYEQYF
-,TRBJ2-7,-,TRBV6-5,TGTGCCAGCACTCCAGGTATCTTGTACGAGCAGTACTTC,CASTPGILYEQYF
-,TRBJ2-3,-,TRBV5-8,TGTGCCAGCAGCTTGGGGCGGACTTCCAGGCAGTATTTT,CASSLGRTSRQYF
once,TRBJ1-2,-,TRBV5-1,TGCGCCAGCAGCTCGATCCCACAGGGACTCTATGGCTACACCTTC,CASSSIPQGLYGYTF
-,TRBJ2-7,TRBD2,TRBV25-1,TGTGCCAGCAGTGCCCAAGGTGCGGGAGGTAATACCGAGCAGTACTTC,CASSAQGAGGNTEQYF
-,TRBJ1-1,-,TRBV27,TGTGCCAGCAGTTTAGCCGGGCTGAACACTGAAGCTTTCTTT,CASSLAGLNTEAFF
once,TRBJ1-2,-,TRBV12-2,TGTGCAAGTCGCCTCGAAATAAAGCCCTTTGGCTACACCTTC,CASRLEIKPFGYTF
-,TRBJ2-3,TRBD1,TRBV7-6,TGTGCCAGCAGCTTAGCAGGGGGCTTTAGCACAGATACGCAGTATTTT,CASSLAGGFSTDTQYF
-,TRBJ2-7,TRBD2,TRBV27,TGTGCCAGCAGTTTATCAGGGGGACTAGCGGGCTACTACGAGCAGTACTTC,CASSLSGGLAGYYEQYF
-,TRBJ2-3,-,TRBV18,TGTGCCAGCTCACCGACCCTCACAGATACGCAGTATTTT,CASSPTLTDTQYF
-,TRBJ1-5,-,TRBV28,TGTGCCAGCAGTCGGACCCGGAGCAATCAGCCCCAGCATTTT,CASSRTRSNQPQHF
-,TRBJ1-1,-,TRBV27,TGTGCCACCCGTTCTGGTGGACACACTGAAGCTTTCTTT,CATRSGGHTEAFF
-,TRBJ2-1,-,TRBV4-3,TGCGCCAGCAGCCGAACACAGGGCCAAGCTCCCAATGAGCAGTTCTTC,CASSRTQGQAPNEQFF
-,TRBJ2-7,-,TRBV7-9,TGTGCCAGCAGCTTGCAGCCGTGGGAGCAGTACTTC,CASSLQPWEQYF
-,TRBJ2-1,TRBD1,TRBV27,TGTGCCAGCAGACTCGGGACAGGGCCATCCAATGAGCAGTTCTTC,CASRLGTGPSNEQFF
-,TRBJ1-3,-,TRBV10-3,TGTGCCATCAGGAACGCGGAAACTTCTGGAAACACCATATATTTT,CAIRNAETSGNTIYF
-,TRBJ2-1,-,TRBV18,TGTGCCAGCTCACCAAGGTCCACAGTTGATGAGCAGTTCTTC,CASSPRSTVDEQFF
-,TRBJ1-5,-,TRBV28,TGTGCCAGCACTCGGGGGGAATCGTGGGGCAATCAGCCCCAGCATTTT,CASTRGESWGNQPQHF
-,TRBJ2-2,TRBD1,TRBV5-8,TGTGCCAGCAGCTTTGGGACAGCGAACACCGGGGAGCTGTTTTTT,CASSFGTANTGELFF
-,TRBJ1-1,TRBD1,TRBV30,TGTGCCTGGAGGGGACAGGGGTACACTGAAGCTTTCTTT,CAWRGQGYTEAFF
-,TRBJ1-3,-,TRBV5-1,TGCGCCAGCAGCTCGTCGTCGGGGCGCGGAAACACCATATATTTT,CASSSSSGRGNTIYF